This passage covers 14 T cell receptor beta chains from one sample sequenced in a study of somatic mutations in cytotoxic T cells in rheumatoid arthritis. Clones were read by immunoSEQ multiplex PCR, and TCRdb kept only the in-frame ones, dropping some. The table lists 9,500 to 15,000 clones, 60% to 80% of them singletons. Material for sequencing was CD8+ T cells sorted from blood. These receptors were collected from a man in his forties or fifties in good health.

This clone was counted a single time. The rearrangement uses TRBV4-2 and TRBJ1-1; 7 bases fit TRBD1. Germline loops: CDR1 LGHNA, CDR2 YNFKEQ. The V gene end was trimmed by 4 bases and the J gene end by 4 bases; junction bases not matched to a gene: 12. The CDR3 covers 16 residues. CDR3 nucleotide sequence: TGTGCCAGCAGCCGAGGGGGCAGTATGGGCCCCACTGAAGCTTTCTTT. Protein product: CASSRGGSMGPTEAFF.

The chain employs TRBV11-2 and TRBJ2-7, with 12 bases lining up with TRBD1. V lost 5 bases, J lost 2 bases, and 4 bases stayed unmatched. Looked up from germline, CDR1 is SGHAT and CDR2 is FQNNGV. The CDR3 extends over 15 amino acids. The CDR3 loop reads CASSAGTGGAYEQYV. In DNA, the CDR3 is TGTGCCAGCAGCGCCGGGACAGGGGGCGCCTACGAGCAGTACGTC.

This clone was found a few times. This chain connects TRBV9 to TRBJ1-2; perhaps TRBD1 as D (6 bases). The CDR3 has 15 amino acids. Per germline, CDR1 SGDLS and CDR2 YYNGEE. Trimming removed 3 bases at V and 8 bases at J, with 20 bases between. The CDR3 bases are TGTGCCAGCAGCGAGGCCCCAGGGGTCATGGGAGGCTACACCTTC. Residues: CASSEAPGVMGGYTF. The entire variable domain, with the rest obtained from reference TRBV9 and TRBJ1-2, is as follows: DSGVTQTPKHLITATGQRVTLRCSPRSGDLSVYWYQQSLDQGLQFLIQYYNGEERAKGNILERFSAQQFPDLHSELNLSSLELGDSALYFCASSEAPGVMGGYTFGSGTRLTVV.

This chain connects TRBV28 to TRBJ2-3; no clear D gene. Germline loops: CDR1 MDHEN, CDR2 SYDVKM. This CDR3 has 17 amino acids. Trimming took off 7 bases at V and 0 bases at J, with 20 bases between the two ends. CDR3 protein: CASNHPSSGHSTDTQYF. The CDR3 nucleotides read TGTGCCAGCAATCATCCAAGCAGTGGCCATAGCACAGATACGCAGTATTTT.

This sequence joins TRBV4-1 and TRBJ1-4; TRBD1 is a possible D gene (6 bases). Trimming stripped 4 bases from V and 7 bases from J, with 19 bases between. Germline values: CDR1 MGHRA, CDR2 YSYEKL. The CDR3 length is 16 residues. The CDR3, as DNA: TGCGCCAGCAGCCCCACAGTTGGGGGGCGCGGTGAAAAACTGTTTTTT. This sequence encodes CASSPTVGGRGEKLFF.

CDR3 nucleotide sequence: TGTGCCAGCAGCCAAACTGATCAGCCCCAGCATTTT. Translating gives CASSQTDQPQHF. This rearrangement joins TRBV11-2 to TRBJ1-5; no reliable D call. The CDR3 runs 12 residues. The V end was cut by 5 bases, the J end by 5 bases, with 7 bases between. Germline V CDR1 and CDR2: SGHAT, FQNNGV.

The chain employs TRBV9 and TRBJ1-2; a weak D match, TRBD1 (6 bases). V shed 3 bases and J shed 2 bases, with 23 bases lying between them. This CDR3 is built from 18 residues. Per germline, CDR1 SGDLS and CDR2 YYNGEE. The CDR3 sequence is CASSGGGQGTATNYGYTF. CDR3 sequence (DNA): TGTGCCAGCAGCGGTGGGGGACAAGGGACCGCTACAAACTATGGCTACACCTTC.

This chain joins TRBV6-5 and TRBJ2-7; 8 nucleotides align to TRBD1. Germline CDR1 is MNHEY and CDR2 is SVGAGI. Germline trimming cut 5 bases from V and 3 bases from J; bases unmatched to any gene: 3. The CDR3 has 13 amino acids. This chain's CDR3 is CASSPGTGYEQYV. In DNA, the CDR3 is TGTGCCAGCAGTCCCGGGACAGGCTACGAGCAGTACGTC.

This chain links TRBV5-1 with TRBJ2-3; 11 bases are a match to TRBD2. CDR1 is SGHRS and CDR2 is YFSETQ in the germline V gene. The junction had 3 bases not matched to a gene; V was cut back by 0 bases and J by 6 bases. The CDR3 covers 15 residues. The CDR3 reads CASSLVAGGLDTQYF. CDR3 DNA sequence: TGCGCCAGCAGCTTGGTAGCGGGGGGGCTTGATACGCAGTATTTT.

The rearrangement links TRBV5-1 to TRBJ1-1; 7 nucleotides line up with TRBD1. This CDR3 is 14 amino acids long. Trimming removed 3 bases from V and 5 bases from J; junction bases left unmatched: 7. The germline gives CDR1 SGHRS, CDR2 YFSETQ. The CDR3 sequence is CASSSAGGYTEAFF. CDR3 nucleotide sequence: TGCGCCAGCAGCTCAGCAGGGGGTTATACTGAAGCTTTCTTT.

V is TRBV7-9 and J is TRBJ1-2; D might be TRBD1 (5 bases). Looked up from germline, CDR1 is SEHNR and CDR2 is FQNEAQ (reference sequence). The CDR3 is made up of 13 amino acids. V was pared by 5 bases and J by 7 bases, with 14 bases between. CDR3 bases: TGTGCCAGCAGCCGACAGCCTGAACGTGGCTACACCTTC. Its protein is CASSRQPERGYTF.

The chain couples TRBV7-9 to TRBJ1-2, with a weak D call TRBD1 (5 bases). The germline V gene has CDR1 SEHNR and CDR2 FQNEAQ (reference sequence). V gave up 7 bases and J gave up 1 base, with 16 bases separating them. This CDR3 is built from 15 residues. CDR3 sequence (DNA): TGTGCCAGCACCCCTGAGGTGGGGCGTAACTATGGCTACACCTTC. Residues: CASTPEVGRNYGYTF.

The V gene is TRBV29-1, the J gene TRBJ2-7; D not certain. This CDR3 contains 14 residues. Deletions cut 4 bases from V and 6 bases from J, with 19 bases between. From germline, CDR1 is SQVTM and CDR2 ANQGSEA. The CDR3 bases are TGCAGCGTTGTGGTGGCAGCGAGGTTGGGCGAGCAGTACTTC. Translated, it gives CSVVVAARLGEQYF.

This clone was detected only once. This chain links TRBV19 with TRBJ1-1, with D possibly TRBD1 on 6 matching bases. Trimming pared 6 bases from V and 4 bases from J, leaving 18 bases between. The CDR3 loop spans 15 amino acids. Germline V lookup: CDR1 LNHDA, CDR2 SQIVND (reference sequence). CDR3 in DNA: TGTGCCAGTAGCACCACTTCAGGGGCGTTCACTGAAGCTTTCTTT. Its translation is CASSTTSGAFTEAFF. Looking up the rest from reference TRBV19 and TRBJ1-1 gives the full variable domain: DGGITQSPKYLFRKEGQNVTLSCEQNLNHDAMYWYRQDPGQGLRLIYYSQIVNDFQKGDIAEGYSVSREKKESFPLTVTSAQKNPTAFYLCASSTTSGAFTEAFFGQGTRLTVV.